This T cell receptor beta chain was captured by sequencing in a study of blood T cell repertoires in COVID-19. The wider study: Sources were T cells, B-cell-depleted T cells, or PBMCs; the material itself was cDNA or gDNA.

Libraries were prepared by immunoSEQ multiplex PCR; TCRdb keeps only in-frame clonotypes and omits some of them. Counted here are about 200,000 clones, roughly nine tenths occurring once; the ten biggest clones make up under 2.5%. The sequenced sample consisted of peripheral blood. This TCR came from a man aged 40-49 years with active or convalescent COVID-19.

The CDR3 protein is CAWSRGGGSGELFF. DNA for the CDR3: TGTGCCTGGAGTCGGGGAGGGGGGTCCGGGGAGCTGTTTTTT. The chain couples TRBV30 to TRBJ2-2; tentative D call: TRBD2 (7 bases). Germline CDR1 is GTSNPN and CDR2 is SVGIG (reference sequence). This CDR3 spans 14 amino acids. Trimming removed 2 bases from V and 6 bases from J, with 13 bases in between.